This T cell receptor (beta chain) was obtained from a study of Graves' ophthalmopathy and Graves' hyperthyroidism. Scientists amplified the TCR beta CDR3 regions from RNA transcripts. Second-round multiplex PCR came after a first-round RT-PCR that employed HTBI primers. A single record per CDR3 protein comes from TCRdb applying MiXCR to the multiplex PCR reads. The table includes hundreds of thousands of distinct CDR3 sequences, roughly 40% detected once. Trimming cost V 2 bases and J 3 bases, with 17 bases left between them. CDR3 size: 17 residues. CDR1 KGHDR and CDR2 SFDVKD come from the germline V gene.

This sequence joins TRBV24-1 and TRBJ2-3, with D tentatively TRBD2 (6 bases). The TCR sequence derives from an adult man with Graves' ophthalmopathy. Source material: peripheral blood. CDR3 sequence: CATSDSLLAGGTDTQYF. DNA of the CDR3: TGTGCCACCAGTGATTCCCTACTAGCTGGAGGAACAGATACGCAGTATTTT.